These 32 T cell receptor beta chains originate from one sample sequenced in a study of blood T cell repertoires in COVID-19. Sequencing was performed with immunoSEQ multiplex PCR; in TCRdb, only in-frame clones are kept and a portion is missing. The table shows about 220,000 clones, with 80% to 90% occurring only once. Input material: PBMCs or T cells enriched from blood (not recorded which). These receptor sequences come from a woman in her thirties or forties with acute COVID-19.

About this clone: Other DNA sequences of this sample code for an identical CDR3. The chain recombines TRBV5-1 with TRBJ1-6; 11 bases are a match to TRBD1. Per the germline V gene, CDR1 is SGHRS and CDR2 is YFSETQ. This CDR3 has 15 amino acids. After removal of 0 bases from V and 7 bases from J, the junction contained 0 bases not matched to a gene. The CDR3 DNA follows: TGCGCCAGCAGCTTGGGGGACAGGGGGAATTCACCCCTCCACTTT. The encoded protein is CASSLGDRGNSPLHF.

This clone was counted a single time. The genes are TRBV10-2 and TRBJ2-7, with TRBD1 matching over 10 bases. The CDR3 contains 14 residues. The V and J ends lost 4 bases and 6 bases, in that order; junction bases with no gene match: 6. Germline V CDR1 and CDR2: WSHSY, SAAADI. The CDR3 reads CASSGQTGGREQYV. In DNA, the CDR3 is TGCGCCAGCAGTGGCCAGACAGGGGGCCGCGAGCAGTACGTC.

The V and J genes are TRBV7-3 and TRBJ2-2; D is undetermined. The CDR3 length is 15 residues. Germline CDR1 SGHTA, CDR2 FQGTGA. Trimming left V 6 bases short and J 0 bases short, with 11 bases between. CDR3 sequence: CASRRTASNTGELFF. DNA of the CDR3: TGTGCCAGCAGACGAACAGCTTCGAACACCGGGGAGCTGTTTTTT.

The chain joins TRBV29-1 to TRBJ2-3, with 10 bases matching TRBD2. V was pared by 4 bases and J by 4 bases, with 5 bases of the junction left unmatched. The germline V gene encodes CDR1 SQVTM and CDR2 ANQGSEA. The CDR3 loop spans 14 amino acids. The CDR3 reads CSVVPSGGADTQYF. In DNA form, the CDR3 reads TGCAGCGTTGTCCCAAGCGGGGGGGCAGATACGCAGTATTTT.

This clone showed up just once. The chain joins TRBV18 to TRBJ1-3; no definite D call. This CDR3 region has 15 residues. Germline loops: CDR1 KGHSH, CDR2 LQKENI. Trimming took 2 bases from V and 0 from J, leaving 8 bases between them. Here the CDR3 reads CASSPAPRSGNTIYF. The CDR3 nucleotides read TGTGCCAGCTCACCAGCGCCGCGCTCTGGAAACACCATATATTTT.

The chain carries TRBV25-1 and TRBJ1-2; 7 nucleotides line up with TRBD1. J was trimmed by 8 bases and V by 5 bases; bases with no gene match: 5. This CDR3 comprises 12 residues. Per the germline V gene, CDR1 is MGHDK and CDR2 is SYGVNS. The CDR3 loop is CASSRGTVGYTF. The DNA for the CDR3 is TGTGCCAGCAGTCGCGGGACAGTAGGCTACACCTTC.

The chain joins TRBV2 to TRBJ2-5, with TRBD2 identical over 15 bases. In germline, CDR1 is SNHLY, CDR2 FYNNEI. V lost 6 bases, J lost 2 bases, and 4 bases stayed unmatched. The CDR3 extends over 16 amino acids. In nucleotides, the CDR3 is TGTGCCAGCAGCCCGGGACTAGCGGGGGGTCAAGAGACCCAGTACTTC. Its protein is CASSPGLAGGQETQYF.

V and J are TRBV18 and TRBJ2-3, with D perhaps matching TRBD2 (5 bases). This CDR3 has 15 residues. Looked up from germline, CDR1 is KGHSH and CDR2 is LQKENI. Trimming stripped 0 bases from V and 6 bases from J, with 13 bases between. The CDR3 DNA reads TGTGCCAGCTCACCACCGAATTTCTTAGCGGATACGCAGTATTTT. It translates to CASSPPNFLADTQYF.

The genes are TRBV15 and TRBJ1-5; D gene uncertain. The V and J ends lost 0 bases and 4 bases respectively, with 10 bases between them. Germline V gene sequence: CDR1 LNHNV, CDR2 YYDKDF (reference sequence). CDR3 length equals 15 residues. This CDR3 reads CATSRDRGLNQPQHF. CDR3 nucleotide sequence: TGTGCCACCAGCAGAGATCGGGGTTTAAATCAGCCCCAGCATTTT.

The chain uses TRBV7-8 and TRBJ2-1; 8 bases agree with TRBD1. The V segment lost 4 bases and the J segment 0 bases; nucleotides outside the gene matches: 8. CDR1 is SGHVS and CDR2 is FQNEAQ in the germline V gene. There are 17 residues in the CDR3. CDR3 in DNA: TGTGCCAGCAGCTCCGGACAGGGCCGATACTCCTACAATGAGCAGTTCTTC. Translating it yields CASSSGQGRYSYNEQFF.

The CDR3 sequence is CASSLWPGQGTEAFF. For the CDR3, the DNA is TGTGCCAGCAGCTTATGGCCGGGACAGGGGACTGAAGCTTTCTTT. The chain has TRBV5-6 and TRBJ1-1; 10 bases map to TRBD1. V was clipped by 2 bases and J by 5 bases; unmatched bases: 6. This CDR3 comprises 15 residues. CDR1 SGHDT and CDR2 YYEEEE come from the germline V gene.

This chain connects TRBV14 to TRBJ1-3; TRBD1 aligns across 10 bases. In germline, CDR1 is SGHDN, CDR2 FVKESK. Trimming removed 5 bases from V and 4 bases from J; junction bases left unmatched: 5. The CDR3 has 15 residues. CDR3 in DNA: TGTGCCAGCAGCTCCGGGACAGGGGAGGGAAACACCATATATTTT. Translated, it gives CASSSGTGEGNTIYF.

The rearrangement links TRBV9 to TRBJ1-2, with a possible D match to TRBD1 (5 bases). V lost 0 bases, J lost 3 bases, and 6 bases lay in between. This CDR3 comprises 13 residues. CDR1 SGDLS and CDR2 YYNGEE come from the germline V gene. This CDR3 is CASSVETDYGYTF. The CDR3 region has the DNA TGTGCCAGCAGCGTAGAGACAGACTATGGCTACACCTTC.

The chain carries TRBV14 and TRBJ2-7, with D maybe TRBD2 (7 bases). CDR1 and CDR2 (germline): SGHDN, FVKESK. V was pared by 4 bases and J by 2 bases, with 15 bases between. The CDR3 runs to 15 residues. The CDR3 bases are TGTGCCAGCAGCCCCCAAAGGGGGGGGGCCTACGAGCAGTACTTC. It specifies CASSPQRGGAYEQYF.

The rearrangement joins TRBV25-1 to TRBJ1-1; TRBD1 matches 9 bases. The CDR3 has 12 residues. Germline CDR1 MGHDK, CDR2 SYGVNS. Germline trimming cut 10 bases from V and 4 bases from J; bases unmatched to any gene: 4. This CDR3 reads CATTGGPTEAFF. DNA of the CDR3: TGTGCCACCACAGGGGGCCCCACTGAAGCTTTCTTT.

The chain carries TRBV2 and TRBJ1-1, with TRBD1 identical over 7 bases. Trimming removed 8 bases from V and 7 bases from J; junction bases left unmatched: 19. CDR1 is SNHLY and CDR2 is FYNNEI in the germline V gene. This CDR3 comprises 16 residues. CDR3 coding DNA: TGTGCCAGCCAACAGACAGGGATATCTGTCTATGGTGAAGCTTTCTTT. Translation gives CASQQTGISVYGEAFF.

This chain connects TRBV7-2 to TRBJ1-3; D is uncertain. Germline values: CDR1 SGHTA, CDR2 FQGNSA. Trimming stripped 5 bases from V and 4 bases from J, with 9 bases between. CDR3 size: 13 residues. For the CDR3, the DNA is TGTGCCAGCAGCGCACAGTACGGAAACACCATATATTTT. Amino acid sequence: CASSAQYGNTIYF. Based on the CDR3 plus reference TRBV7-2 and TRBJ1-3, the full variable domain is GAGVSQSPSNKVTEKGKDVELRCDPISGHTALYWYRQSLGQGLEFLIYFQGNSAPDKSGLPSDRFSAERTGGSVSTLTIQRTQQEDSAVYLCASSAQYGNTIYFGEGSWLTVV.

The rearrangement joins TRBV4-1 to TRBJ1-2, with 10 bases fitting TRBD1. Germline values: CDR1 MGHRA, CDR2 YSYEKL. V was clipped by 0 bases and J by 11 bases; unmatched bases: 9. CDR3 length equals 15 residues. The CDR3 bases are TGCGCCAGCAGCCAAGATCCGGGACAGGGGCGAAGATACACCTTC. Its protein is CASSQDPGQGRRYTF.

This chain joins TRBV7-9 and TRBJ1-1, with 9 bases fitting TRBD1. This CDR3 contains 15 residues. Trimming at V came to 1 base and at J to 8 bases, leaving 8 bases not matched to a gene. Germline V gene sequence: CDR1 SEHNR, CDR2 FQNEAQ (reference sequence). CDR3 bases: TGTGCCAGCAGCTTAGAAGGGACAGGGTCCGCCGAAGCTTTCTTT. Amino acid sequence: CASSLEGTGSAEAFF.

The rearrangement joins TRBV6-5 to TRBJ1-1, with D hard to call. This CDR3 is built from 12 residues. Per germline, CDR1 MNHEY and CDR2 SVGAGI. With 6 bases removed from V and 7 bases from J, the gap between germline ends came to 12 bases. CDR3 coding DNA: TGTGCCAGCAGACCGGGAGAACTTGAAGCTTTCTTT. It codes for CASRPGELEAFF.

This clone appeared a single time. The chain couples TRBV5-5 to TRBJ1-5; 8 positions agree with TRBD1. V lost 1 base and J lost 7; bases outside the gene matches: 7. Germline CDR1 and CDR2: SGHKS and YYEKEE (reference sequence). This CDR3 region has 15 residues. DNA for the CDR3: TGTGCCAGCAGCTTGTCCGCAGGGGGCTGGCAGCCCCAGCATTTT. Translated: CASSLSAGGWQPQHF.

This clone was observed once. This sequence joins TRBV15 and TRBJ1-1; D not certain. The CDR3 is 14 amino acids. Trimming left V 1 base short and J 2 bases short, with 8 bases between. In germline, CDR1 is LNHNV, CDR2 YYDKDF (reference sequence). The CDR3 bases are TGTGCCACCAGCAGAGCGGTCCACAACACTGAAGCTTTCTTT. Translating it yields CATSRAVHNTEAFF.

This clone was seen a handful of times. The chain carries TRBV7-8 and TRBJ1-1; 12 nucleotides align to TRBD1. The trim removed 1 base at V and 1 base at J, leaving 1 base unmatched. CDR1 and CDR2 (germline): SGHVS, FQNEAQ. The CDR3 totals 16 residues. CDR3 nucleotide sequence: TGTGCCAGCAGCTTAGGGGGACAGGGGGCGAACACTGAAGCTTTCTTT. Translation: CASSLGGQGANTEAFF.

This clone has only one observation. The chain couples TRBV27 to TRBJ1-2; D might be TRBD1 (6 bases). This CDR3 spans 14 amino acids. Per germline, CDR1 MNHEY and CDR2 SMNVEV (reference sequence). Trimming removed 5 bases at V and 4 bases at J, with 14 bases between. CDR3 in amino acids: CASSPTGYGYGYTF. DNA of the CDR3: TGTGCCAGCAGTCCCACAGGGTATGGCTATGGCTACACCTTC.

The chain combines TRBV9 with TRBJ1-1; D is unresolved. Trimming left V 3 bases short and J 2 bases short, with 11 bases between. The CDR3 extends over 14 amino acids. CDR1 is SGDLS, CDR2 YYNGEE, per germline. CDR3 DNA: TGTGCCAGCAGCGGGCCCACAGATAACACTGAAGCTTTCTTT. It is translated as CASSGPTDNTEAFF.

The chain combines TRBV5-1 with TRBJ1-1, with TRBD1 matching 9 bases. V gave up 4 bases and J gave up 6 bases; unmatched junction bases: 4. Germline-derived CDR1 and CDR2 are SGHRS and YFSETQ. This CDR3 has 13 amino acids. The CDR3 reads CASSEGTGPEAFF. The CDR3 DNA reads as TGCGCCAGCAGCGAGGGGACAGGGCCTGAAGCTTTCTTT. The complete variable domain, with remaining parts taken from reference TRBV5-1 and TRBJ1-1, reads KAGVTQTPRYLIKTRGQQVTLSCSPISGHRSVSWYQQTPGQGLQFLFEYFSETQRNKGNFPGRFSGRQFSNSRSEMNVSTLELGDSALYLCASSEGTGPEAFFGQGTRLTVV.

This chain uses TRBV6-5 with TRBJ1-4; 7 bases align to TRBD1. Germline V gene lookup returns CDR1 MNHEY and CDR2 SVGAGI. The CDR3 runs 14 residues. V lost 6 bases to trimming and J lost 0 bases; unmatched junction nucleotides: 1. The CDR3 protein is CASRGQSTNEKLFF. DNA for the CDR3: TGTGCCAGCAGGGGACAGTCAACTAATGAAAAACTGTTTTTT.

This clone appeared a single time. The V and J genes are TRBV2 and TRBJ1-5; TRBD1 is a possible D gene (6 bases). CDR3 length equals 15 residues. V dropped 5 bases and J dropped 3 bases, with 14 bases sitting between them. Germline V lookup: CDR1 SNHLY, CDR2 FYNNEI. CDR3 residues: CASSKIGQLNQPQHF. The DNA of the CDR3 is TGTGCCAGCAGTAAAATCGGACAGCTCAATCAGCCCCAGCATTTT. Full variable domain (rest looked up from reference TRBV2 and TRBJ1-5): EPEVTQTPSHQVTQMGQEVILRCVPISNHLYFYWYRQILGQKVEFLVSFYNNEISEKSEIFDDQFSVERPDGSNFTLKIRSTKLEDSAMYFCASSKIGQLNQPQHFGDGTRLSIL.

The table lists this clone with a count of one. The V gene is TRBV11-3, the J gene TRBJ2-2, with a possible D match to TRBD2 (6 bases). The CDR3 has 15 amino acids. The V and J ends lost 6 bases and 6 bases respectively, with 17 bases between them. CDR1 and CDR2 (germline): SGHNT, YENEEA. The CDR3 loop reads CASSGTGDRSGELFF. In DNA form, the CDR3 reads TGTGCCAGCAGTGGGACTGGCGATCGTTCCGGGGAGCTGTTTTTT.

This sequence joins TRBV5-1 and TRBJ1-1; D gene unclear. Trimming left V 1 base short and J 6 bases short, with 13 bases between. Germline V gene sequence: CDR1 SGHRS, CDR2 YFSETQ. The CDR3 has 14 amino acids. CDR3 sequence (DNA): TGCGCCAGCAGCTTGTCGGGGAATGCGGCTGAAGCTTTCTTT. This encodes CASSLSGNAAEAFF.

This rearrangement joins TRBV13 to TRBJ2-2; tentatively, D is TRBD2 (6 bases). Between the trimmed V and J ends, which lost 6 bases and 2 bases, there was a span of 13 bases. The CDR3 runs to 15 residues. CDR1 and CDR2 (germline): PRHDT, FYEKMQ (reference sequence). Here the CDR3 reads CASRNPGLNTGELFF. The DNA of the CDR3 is TGTGCCAGCAGAAACCCGGGACTCAACACCGGGGAGCTGTTTTTT.

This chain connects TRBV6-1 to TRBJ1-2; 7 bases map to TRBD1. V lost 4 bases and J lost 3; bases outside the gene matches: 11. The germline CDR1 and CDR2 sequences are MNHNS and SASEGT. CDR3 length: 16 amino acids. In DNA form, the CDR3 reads TGTGCCAGCAGTGTTCTACATGACAGGGTGTACTATGGCTACACCTTC. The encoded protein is CASSVLHDRVYYGYTF.